The 17 T cell receptor beta chains below were found in one sample sequenced in a study of blood T cell repertoires in COVID-19 (dated by TCRdb to about 2020). The library was generated by the immunoSEQ multiplex PCR assay. The clones in this table, taken by TCRdb from immuneACCESS, are in-frame only. Not every clone is retained; where verified, under half of the shortfall comes from an unresolved V gene, and the cause of the rest is unknown. This sample lists some 140,000 clones; approximately 79% were detected once. Together, the top ten hold roughly 3.4% of the sample. The source material was peripheral blood. The receptors derive from a man aged 55-75 years with acute or convalescent COVID-19.

The chain carries TRBV5-1 and TRBJ2-2; 9 bases align to TRBD1. Germline V gene lookup returns CDR1 SGHRS and CDR2 YFSETQ. V shed 4 bases and J 4 bases; nucleotides not matched to a gene: 14. The CDR3 spans 18 residues. The CDR3 spells CASSTRQGVLGSTGELFF. The CDR3 nucleotides are TGCGCCAGCAGCACCCGACAGGGGGTATTAGGGAGCACCGGGGAGCTGTTTTTT. The complete variable domain, with remaining parts taken from reference TRBV5-1 and TRBJ2-2, reads KAGVTQTPRYLIKTRGQQVTLSCSPISGHRSVSWYQQTPGQGLQFLFEYFSETQRNKGNFPGRFSGRQFSNSRSEMNVSTLELGDSALYLCASSTRQGVLGSTGELFFGEGSRLTVL.

The V and J genes are TRBV19 and TRBJ1-5; D gene uncertain. V lost 0 bases, J lost 1 base, and 7 bases lay in between. The germline V gene has CDR1 LNHDA and CDR2 SQIVND (reference sequence). This CDR3 is 15 amino acids long. The CDR3 loop is CASSIEGRSNQPQHF. CDR3 bases: TGTGCCAGTAGTATAGAGGGGAGAAGCAATCAGCCCCAGCATTTT.

This rearrangement joins TRBV7-2 to TRBJ1-6; the D is unclear. There are 13 residues in the CDR3. CDR1 and CDR2 (germline): SGHTA, FQGNSA. V was cut by 5 bases and J by 10 bases, with 12 bases left in between. The CDR3 region is CASSPRTGSPLHF. In nucleotides, the CDR3 is TGTGCCAGCAGCCCTAGGACGGGATCACCCCTCCACTTT.

V gene TRBV20-1 combines with J gene TRBJ2-5; no reliable D call. CDR1 and CDR2 (germline): DFQATT, SNEGSKA (reference sequence). V was trimmed by 6 bases and J by 5 bases, leaving 7 bases between them. This CDR3 comprises 10 residues. As DNA, the CDR3 is TGCAGTGCCGCACGGGAGACCCAGTACTTC. Translating it yields CSAARETQYF.

The gene calls are TRBV7-2 and TRBJ2-2, with 7 nucleotides matching TRBD2. This CDR3 is built from 14 residues. CDR1 and CDR2 (germline): SGHTA, FQGNSA. J was trimmed by 5 bases and V by 6 bases; bases with no gene match: 6. This CDR3 is CASRRDGGTGELFF. CDR3 coding DNA: TGTGCCAGCAGACGGGACGGGGGGACCGGGGAGCTGTTTTTT.

In this sample, this clone turned up once. This sequence joins TRBV19 and TRBJ1-1, with 9 bases aligning to TRBD1. Germline loops: CDR1 LNHDA, CDR2 SQIVND (reference sequence). Trimming removed 8 bases from V and 10 bases from J; junction bases left unmatched: 11. The CDR3 has 13 amino acids. For the CDR3, the DNA is TGTGCCAGTGAATCACAGGGGGCTATGGGAGCTTTCTTT. Amino acid sequence: CASESQGAMGAFF.

The rearrangement uses TRBV2 and TRBJ1-4; 11 bases fit TRBD1. V gave up 4 bases and J gave up 8 bases; unmatched junction bases: 0. CDR1 and CDR2 from the germline V gene are SNHLY and FYNNEI. This CDR3 contains 13 residues. Written as DNA, the CDR3 is TGTGCCAGCAGTGGGGACAGGGGGGAAAAACTGTTTTTT. Protein: CASSGDRGEKLFF.

The rearrangement links TRBV7-2 to TRBJ1-2, with TRBD1 as a possible D gene (6 bases). Per the germline V gene, CDR1 is SGHTA and CDR2 is FQGNSA. CDR3 length: 15 residues. Trimming left V 1 base short and J 3 bases short, with 12 bases between. The CDR3 DNA reads TGTGCCAGCAGCTTAGTGACAGGAAATTACTATGGCTACACCTTC. Amino acids: CASSLVTGNYYGYTF. Combining the CDR3 with reference TRBV7-2 and TRBJ1-2 gives the whole variable domain GAGVSQSPSNKVTEKGKDVELRCDPISGHTALYWYRQSLGQGLEFLIYFQGNSAPDKSGLPSDRFSAERTGGSVSTLTIQRTQQEDSAVYLCASSLVTGNYYGYTFGSGTRLTVV.

This clone turned up a few times. The rearrangement joins TRBV6-6 to TRBJ2-7, with 8 bases that match TRBD2. V gave up 6 bases and J gave up 4 bases; unmatched junction bases: 11. The CDR3 consists of 15 residues. In germline, CDR1 is MNHNY, CDR2 SVGAGI (reference sequence). In DNA, the CDR3 is TGTGCCAGCAGGATTGGAGCGGGAGTGGGGTACGAGCAGTACTTC. It encodes CASRIGAGVGYEQYF.

This chain uses TRBV6-2 or TRBV6-3 with TRBJ2-7; 12 bases are shared with TRBD2. Trimming took 5 bases from V and 3 from J; bases not matched to a gene: 2. The CDR3 runs 14 residues. Per germline, CDR1 MNHEY and CDR2 SVGEGT. The CDR3, as DNA: TGTGCCAGCAGTGGGGGACTAGCGGGCTACGAGCAGTACTTC. This codes for CASSGGLAGYEQYF.

The CDR3 DNA reads as TGTGCCAGCTCACCCCGACACGTCTCTGGAAACACCATATATTTT. It specifies CASSPRHVSGNTIYF. The chain carries TRBV18 and TRBJ1-3, with no clear D. V was cut by 3 bases and J by 0 bases, with 9 bases left in between. The V gene's germline CDR1 is KGHSH and CDR2 LQKENI. The CDR3 has 15 amino acids.

V and J are TRBV24-1 and TRBJ2-3, with a tentative D call TRBD2 (5 bases). V was clipped by 3 bases and J by 0 bases, with 6 bases between them. There are 14 residues in the CDR3. Germline V gives CDR1 KGHDR, CDR2 SFDVKD. DNA for the CDR3: TGTGCCACCAGTGATCGGACTAGCACAGATACGCAGTATTTT. Amino acid sequence: CATSDRTSTDTQYF.

V is TRBV11-2 and J is TRBJ2-3; 10 bases map to TRBD2. Germline loops: CDR1 SGHAT, CDR2 FQNNGV. The V segment lost 8 bases and the J segment 0 bases; nucleotides outside the gene matches: 5. This CDR3 contains 15 residues. As DNA, the CDR3 is TGTGCCAGCGGCCTAGCGGGAGTGAGCACAGATACGCAGTATTTT. Its protein product is CASGLAGVSTDTQYF.

The V gene is TRBV6-2 or TRBV6-3, the J gene TRBJ1-2; TRBD1 matches at 7 bases. From germline, CDR1 is MNHEY and CDR2 SVGEGT. This CDR3 spans 14 amino acids. With V trimmed by 5 bases and J by 4 bases, 7 bases remained unmatched. The CDR3 coding sequence is TGTGCCAGCAGTCCCGGGACAGCCGGCTATGGCTACACCTTC. As protein: CASSPGTAGYGYTF.

V and J are TRBV2 and TRBJ2-7; 10 bases align to TRBD1. Germline V lookup: CDR1 SNHLY, CDR2 FYNNEI. Losses at the gene ends were 8 bases for V and 6 bases for J; bases not matched to a gene: 7. CDR3 length equals 13 residues. As DNA, the CDR3 is TGTGCCAGCTCGACAGGGGGCCATCTCGAGCAGTACTTC. Its protein product is CASSTGGHLEQYF.

The table lists this clone with a count of one. This chain links TRBV28 with TRBJ2-5, with D tentatively TRBD2 (6 bases). This CDR3 comprises 16 residues. V was pared by 6 bases and J by 2 bases, with 19 bases between. Germline CDR1 reads MDHEN; CDR2 reads SYDVKM. CDR3 bases: TGTGCCAGCAGGCCACGGACTATACGGGATCAAGAGACCCAGTACTTC. This gives the protein CASRPRTIRDQETQYF.

V gene TRBV19 combines with J gene TRBJ1-5, with D perhaps matching TRBD1 (5 bases). V lost 0 bases, J lost 9 bases, and 12 bases lay in between. This CDR3 contains 14 residues. The V gene's germline CDR1 is LNHDA and CDR2 SQIVND (reference sequence). This chain's CDR3 is CASSIDPRQGPQHF. The CDR3 coding sequence is TGTGCCAGTAGTATAGACCCGCGTCAGGGGCCCCAGCATTTT.